This T cell receptor (beta chain) originates from a study of blood T cell repertoires in COVID-19. Study in general: Acute-phase and convalescent COVID-19 samples originated in the United States, Italy and Spain. Sources were T cells, B-cell-depleted T cells, or PBMCs; the material itself was cDNA or gDNA.

Germline V CDR1 and CDR2: SGHRS, YFSETQ. Unmatched junction bases numbered 10, after V lost 4 bases and J lost 2 bases. The CDR3 totals 16 residues. Original data processing: Amplification of reference gene primers was used by the study to estimate nucleated cell counts. Clones were sequenced by immunoSEQ multiplex PCR, and TCRdb holds only the in-frame ones, with some missing. The V and J calls and clone size are taken from that table; D and trimming were inferred from the DNA. The table shows roughly 70,000 clones, with 70% to 85% occurring only once. The source material was peripheral blood. The receptor comes from a woman aged 55-70 years with acute or convalescent COVID-19. The rearrangement uses TRBV5-1 and TRBJ2-3, with 7 bases identical to TRBD1. CDR3 in DNA: TGCGCCAGCAGCATCGGACAGGTTGGGACCACAGATACGCAGTATTTT. This translates into CASSIGQVGTTDTQYF.